This T cell receptor (beta chain) was obtained from a study of T-cell reconstitution after alpha-beta-depleted transplantation in children. The CDR3 consists of 16 residues. The V and J ends lost 0 bases and 9 bases, in that order; junction bases with no gene match: 9. Germline lookup yields CDR1 SGDLS and CDR2 YYNGEE. TCRbeta library construction was performed incorporating unique molecular identifiers. TCRdb processed the PCR reads anew with MiXCR; each CDR3 protein has one entry. This sample carries 450,000 to 600,000 distinct CDR3 sequences, around 18% of them seen once, and the ten largest clones take approximately 3%.

The sample here was PBMCs from the stem cell graft donor, taken from the stem cell graft. The rearrangement uses TRBV9 and TRBJ2-2; 9 nucleotides align to TRBD2. This TCR was recovered from a human donor who donated a stem cell graft to a child with acute lymphoblastic leukemia. The CDR3 region has the DNA TGTGCCAGCAGCGTAGAACGGGGACTAGCCTACAGGGAGCTGTTTTTT. This gives the protein CASSVERGLAYRELFF.